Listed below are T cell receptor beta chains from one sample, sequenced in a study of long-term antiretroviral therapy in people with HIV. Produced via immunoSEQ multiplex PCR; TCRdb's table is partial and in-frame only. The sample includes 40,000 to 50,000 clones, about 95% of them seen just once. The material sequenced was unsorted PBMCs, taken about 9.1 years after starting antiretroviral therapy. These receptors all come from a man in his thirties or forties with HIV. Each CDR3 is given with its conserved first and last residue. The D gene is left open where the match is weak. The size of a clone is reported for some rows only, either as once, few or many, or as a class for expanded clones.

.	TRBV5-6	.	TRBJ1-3	TGTGCCAGCAGCTTGATACGAGGGAACCAGGGGCTCTCTGGAAACACCATATATTTT	CASSLIRGNQGLSGNTIYF
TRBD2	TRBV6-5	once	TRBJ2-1	TGTGCCAGCAGTTCGACTAGCGGGGGGTACAATGAGCAGTTCTTC	CASSSTSGGYNEQFF
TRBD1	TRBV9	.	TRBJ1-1	TGTGCCAGCGAGTGGGTACAGGGGGAGGCTTTCTTT	CASEWVQGEAFF
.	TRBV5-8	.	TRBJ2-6	TGTGCCAGCAGTTTACAGGACCTACTCCTCTCTGGGGCCAACGTCCTGACTTTC	CASSLQDLLLSGANVLTF
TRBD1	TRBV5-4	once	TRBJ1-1	TGTGCCAGCAGCGACTCCGGGACAGGGGTGCGGAGGAACACTGAAGCTTTCTTT	CASSDSGTGVRRNTEAFF
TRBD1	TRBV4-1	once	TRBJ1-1	TGCGCCAGCCGATCCGGGACAGTGAACACTGAAGCTTTCTTT	CASRSGTVNTEAFF
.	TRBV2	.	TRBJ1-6	TGTGCCAGCAGTATTTATATCCGGGACGCTTCACCCCTCCACTTT	CASSIYIRDASPLHF
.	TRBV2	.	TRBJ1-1	TGTGCCAGCAGTGGCTGGGGTGGCACTGAAGCTTTCTTT	CASSGWGGTEAFF
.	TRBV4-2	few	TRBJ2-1	TGTGCCAGCAGCCAAGAGGGCAAGGGGGGAATCAATGAGCAGTTCTTC	CASSQEGKGGINEQFF
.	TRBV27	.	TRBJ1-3	TGTGCCAGCAGTTTAACTGGGAATCGGTGGGGCGGGAGCTCTGGAAACACCATATATTTT	CASSLTGNRWGGSSGNTIYF
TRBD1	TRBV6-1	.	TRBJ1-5	TGTGCCAGCACAGGGACAGGGGTTCAGCCCCAGCATTTT	CASTGTGVQPQHF
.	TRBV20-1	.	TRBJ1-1	TGCAGTGCCAGGGGAGGGCTCGAAGCTTTCTTT	CSARGGLEAFF
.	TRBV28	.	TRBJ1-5	TGTGCCAGCAAAGTAGGACAGCGTTATCAGCCCCAGCATTTT	CASKVGQRYQPQHF
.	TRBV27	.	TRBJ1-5	TGTGCCAGCAGTTTCTCCTCTGGGGATCAGCCCCAGCATTTT	CASSFSSGDQPQHF
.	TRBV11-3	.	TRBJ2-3	TGTGCCAGCAGGGGTGGACAGACAGATACGCAGTATTTT	CASRGGQTDTQYF
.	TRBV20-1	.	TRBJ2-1	TGCAGTGCTAGCAGTGATGAGCAGTTCTTC	CSASSDEQFF
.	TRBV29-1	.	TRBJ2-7	TGCAGCGTTGGTCAGGGGTTAGGCAACGAGCAGTACTTC	CSVGQGLGNEQYF
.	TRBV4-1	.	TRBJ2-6	TGCGCCAGCAGCCAAGTTGGGGGGCGACAGGGCAGCTCTGGGGCCAACGTCCTGACTTTC	CASSQVGGRQGSSGANVLTF
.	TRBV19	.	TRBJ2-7	TGTGCCAGTAGCAGAGCGCCATCCTACGAGCAGTACTTC	CASSRAPSYEQYF
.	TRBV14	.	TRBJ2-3	TGTGCCAGCAGCCGAGGCGTGTGGGGCGCCACAGATACGCAGTATTTT	CASSRGVWGATDTQYF
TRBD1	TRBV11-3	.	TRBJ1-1	TGTGCCAGCAGGGGGGCAGGGGGCACTGAAGCTTTCTTT	CASRGAGGTEAFF
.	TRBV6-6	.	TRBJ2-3	TGTGCCAGCACGAATTTCACAGATACGCAGTATTTT	CASTNFTDTQYF
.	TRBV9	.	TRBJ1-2	TGTGCCAGCAGTTCCAGCGTTGGACAGTTTGACTATGGCTACACCTTC	CASSSSVGQFDYGYTF
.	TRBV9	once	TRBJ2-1	TGTGCCAGCAGCGTTACTACGGGGGTCTCCTACAATGAGCAGTTCTTC	CASSVTTGVSYNEQFF
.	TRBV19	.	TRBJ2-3	TGTGCCAGTACCGCGACTCCCACAGATACGCAGTATTTT	CASTATPTDTQYF
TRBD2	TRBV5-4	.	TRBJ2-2	TGTGCCAGCAGCCCGCCTAGCGGGGGTGGAACCGGGGAGCTGTTTTTT	CASSPPSGGGTGELFF
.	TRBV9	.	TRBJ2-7	TGTGCCAGCACCCCCGGGACTTCTCCCTACGAGCAGTACTTC	CASTPGTSPYEQYF
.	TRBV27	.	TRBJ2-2	TGTGCCAGCAGTTTCGGCCTGTACACCGGGGAGCTGTTTTTT	CASSFGLYTGELFF
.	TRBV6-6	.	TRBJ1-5	TGTGCCAGCAGGCGGACGGAGAGCAATCAGCCCCAGCATTTT	CASRRTESNQPQHF
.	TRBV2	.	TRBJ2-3	TGTGCCAGCAGACCTCGAACGACAGATACGCAGTATTTT	CASRPRTTDTQYF
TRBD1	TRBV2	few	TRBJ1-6	TGTGCCAGCAGTGACGGACAGGTGAAGGGTTCACCCCTCCACTTT	CASSDGQVKGSPLHF
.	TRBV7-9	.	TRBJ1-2	TGTGCCAGCAGCTTAGAACAGTCGGGGGGCTACACCTTC	CASSLEQSGGYTF
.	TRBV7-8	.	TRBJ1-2	TGTGCCAGCAGCCCAGTCCTGAGAAGCTTAGGCTACACCTTC	CASSPVLRSLGYTF
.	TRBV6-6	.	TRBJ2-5	TGTGCCAGCAGTTACGCCGGGGCTCGAGAGACCCAGTACTTC	CASSYAGARETQYF
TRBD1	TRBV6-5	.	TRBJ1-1	TGTGCCAGCAGTCTTTCCGGGACAGCGAACACTGAAGCTTTCTTT	CASSLSGTANTEAFF
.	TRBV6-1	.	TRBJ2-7	TGTGCCAGCAGTTTGGACAGCTACGAGCAGTACTTC	CASSLDSYEQYF
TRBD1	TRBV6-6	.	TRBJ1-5	TGTGCCAGCAACGCGCTCGACAGGGGAAATCAGCCCCAGCATTTT	CASNALDRGNQPQHF
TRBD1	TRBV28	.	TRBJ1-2	TGTGCCAGCAGTTTATTGGACGACAGGGGCGCCTATGGCTACACCTTC	CASSLLDDRGAYGYTF
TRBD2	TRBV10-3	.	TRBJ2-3	TGTGCCATCACCGCCGGGACTAGCGGGGGGACGACAGATACGCAGTATTTT	CAITAGTSGGTTDTQYF
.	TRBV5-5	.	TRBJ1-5	TGTGCCAGCAGTTCGGACGGGCATCAGCCCCAGCATTTT	CASSSDGHQPQHF
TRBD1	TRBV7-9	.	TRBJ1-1	TGTGCCAGCAGCCACGGGACAGTAGGTGAAGCTTTCTTT	CASSHGTVGEAFF
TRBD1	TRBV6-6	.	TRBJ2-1	TGTGCCAGCATCGGCCAGGGGACAGACAATGAGCAGTTCTTC	CASIGQGTDNEQFF
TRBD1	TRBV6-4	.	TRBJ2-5	TGTGCCAGCAGGGGTCGTGACAGGGGGCGCCTAGAAGAGACCCAGTACTTC	CASRGRDRGRLEETQYF
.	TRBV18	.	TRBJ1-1	TGTGCCAGCTCACCACGGGCGGGGGCTCACACTGAAGCTTTCTTT	CASSPRAGAHTEAFF
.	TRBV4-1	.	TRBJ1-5	TGCGCCAGCAGCGGGGGAGTCGGCAATCAGCCCCAGCATTTT	CASSGGVGNQPQHF
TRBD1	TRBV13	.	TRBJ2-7	TGTGCCAGCAGCATCGGACAGGCGGCCGAGCAGTACTTC	CASSIGQAAEQYF
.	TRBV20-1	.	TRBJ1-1	TGCAGCGTGGAGGGGGACACTGAAGCTTTCTTT	CSVEGDTEAFF
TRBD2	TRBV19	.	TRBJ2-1	TGTGCCAGTAGTCCTAGCGGGGTGTACAATGAGCAGTTCTTC	CASSPSGVYNEQFF
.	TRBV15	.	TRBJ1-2	TGTGCCACCAGCAGAGATTTGGCTGGCTACACCTTC	CATSRDLAGYTF
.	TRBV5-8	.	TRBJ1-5	TGTGCCAGCAGCCCCTACAATCAGCCCCAGCATTTT	CASSPYNQPQHF
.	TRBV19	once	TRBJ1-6	TGTGCCAGTAGTCCAGGGGTGGGGCGAAATTCACCCCTCCACTTT	CASSPGVGRNSPLHF
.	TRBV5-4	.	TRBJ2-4	TGTGCCAGCAGCGGAGGACAGCAAAGCATTCAGTACTTC	CASSGGQQSIQYF
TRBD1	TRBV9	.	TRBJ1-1	TGTGCCAGCAGCGTAGAAGAGGGGGCGAACACTGAAGCTTTCTTT	CASSVEEGANTEAFF
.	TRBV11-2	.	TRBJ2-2	TGTGCCAGCAGCCGAGGACAGCCCAAATTTGGGGAGCTGTTTTTT	CASSRGQPKFGELFF
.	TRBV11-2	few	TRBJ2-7	TGTGCCAGCAGCTTACAGACCTGGGGCGAGCAGTACTTC	CASSLQTWGEQYF